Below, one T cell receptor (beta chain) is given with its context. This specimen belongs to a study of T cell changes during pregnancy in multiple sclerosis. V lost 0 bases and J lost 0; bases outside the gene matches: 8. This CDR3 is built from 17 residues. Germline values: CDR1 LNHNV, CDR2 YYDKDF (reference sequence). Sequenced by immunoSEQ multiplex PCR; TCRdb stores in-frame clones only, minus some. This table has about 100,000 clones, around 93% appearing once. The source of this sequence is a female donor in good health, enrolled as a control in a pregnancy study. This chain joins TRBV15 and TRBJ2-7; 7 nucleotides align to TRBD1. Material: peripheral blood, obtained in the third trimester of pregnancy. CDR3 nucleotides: TGTGCCACCAGCAGAGATCGGGCCAGGGGGTACTCCTACGAGCAGTACTTC. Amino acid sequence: CATSRDRARGYSYEQYF.